The rows below give T cell receptor beta chains drawn from one sample of a study of cytomegalovirus exposure and HLA in healthy donors. Method: immunoSEQ multiplex PCR; TCRdb's copy keeps in-frame clones and lacks some. This sample has about 120,000 clones, with around 84% found just once. The sequenced sample was PBMCs. These receptors were obtained from a woman in her thirties in good health and CMV-seropositive. Both conserved end residues are part of each CDR3. The D gene is left open where the match is weak. Part of the rows lack a size; the others show once, few, many or a class for expanded clones.

d_call clone_size j_call v_call cdr3_aa cdr3_nt
TRBD1 . TRBJ2-7 TRBV11-2 CASSPSGQGDYEQYF TGTGCCAGCAGCCCCTCAGGACAGGGGGACTACGAGCAGTACTTC
. . TRBJ1-6 TRBV19 CASSPTGGNSPLHF TGTGCCAGTAGCCCCACGGGAGGTAATTCACCCCTCCACTTT
TRBD2 few TRBJ2-1 TRBV4-2 CASSQDSASGGAARRFF TGTGCCAGCAGCCAAGATTCCGCTAGCGGGGGGGCAGCAAGGCGGTTCTTC
TRBD1 few TRBJ2-3 TRBV7-6 CASSLGRDRDRRDTQYF TGTGCCAGCAGCTTAGGGCGGGACAGGGACCGGCGGGATACGCAGTATTTT
. . TRBJ1-5 TRBV7-9 CSSSLARDRLSNQPQHF TGTTCCAGCAGCTTAGCGAGGGATAGGCTCAGTAATCAGCCCCAGCATTTT
TRBD1 . TRBJ1-5 TRBV19 CASSRTGGAYQPQHF TGTGCCAGTAGTAGGACAGGGGGCGCTTATCAGCCCCAGCATTTT
TRBD1 . TRBJ2-1 TRBV6-6 CASSYVTGTGGNEQFF TGTGCCAGCAGTTACGTTACCGGGACAGGGGGCAATGAGCAGTTCTTC
TRBD1 few TRBJ2-7 TRBV30 CAWSVSGGAEQYF TGTGCCTGGAGTGTATCAGGGGGAGCCGAGCAGTACTTC
. . TRBJ1-5 TRBV12-1 CASSLDRVGCQPQHF TGTGCCAGCAGCTTAGACAGGGTCGGATGTCAGCCCCAGCATTTT
. . TRBJ2-3 TRBV15 CATSAHRDFLTDTQYF TGTGCCACCAGCGCACACCGGGACTTCCTAACAGATACGCAGTATTTT
. . TRBJ1-2 TRBV6-1 CASSVRGEGGYTF TGTGCCAGCAGCGTCCGGGGGGAGGGTGGCTACACCTTC
TRBD2 once TRBJ2-3 TRBV30 CAWSEASGGTDTQYF TGTGCCTGGAGTGAAGCTAGCGGGGGGACAGATACGCAGTATTTT
TRBD1 . TRBJ1-2 TRBV19 CASSIPQGANYGYTF TGTGCCAGTAGTATCCCTCAGGGGGCTAACTATGGCTACACCTTC
. . TRBJ2-3 TRBV28 CASSFQRRTDTQYF TGTGCCAGCAGTTTCCAGCGTAGGACAGATACGCAGTATTTT
. . TRBJ1-5 TRBV6-1 CASRRVGNQPQHF TGTGCCAGCAGGCGTGTTGGCAATCAGCCCCAGCATTTT
TRBD2 . TRBJ2-1 TRBV4-3 CASSQDSGGVSRKFF TGCGCCAGCAGCCAAGATAGCGGGGGGGTTAGTCGGAAGTTCTTC
TRBD1 . TRBJ2-5 TRBV5-1 CASSLWGQGQETQYF TGCGCCAGCAGCTTATGGGGACAGGGCCAAGAGACCCAGTACTTC
. once TRBJ1-2 TRBV25-1 CASSEFREGNYGYTF TGTGCCAGCAGTGAATTCAGGGAGGGGAACTATGGCTACACCTTC
. few TRBJ2-5 TRBV11-2 CASSLDLNRGGETQYF TGTGCCAGCAGCTTAGATCTTAATAGGGGTGGGGAGACCCAGTACTTC
. . TRBJ2-3 TRBV6-6 CASSPGDTQYF TGTGCCAGCAGCCCAGGGGATACGCAGTATTTT
. . TRBJ2-7 TRBV13 CASSLEGAGGSYEQYF TGTGCCAGCAGCTTAGAAGGAGCGGGTGGCAGCTACGAGCAGTACTTC
. . TRBJ1-1 TRBV4-1 CASSQGERTAGAFF TGCGCCAGCAGCCAAGGAGAACGGACCGCGGGTGCTTTCTTT
. . TRBJ1-2 TRBV28 CASSVVGNIGSVYGYTF TGTGCCAGCAGCGTCGTGGGCAACATAGGATCCGTCTATGGCTACACCTTC
. . TRBJ1-2 TRBV28 CASSSPGRGPFGGYTF TGTGCCAGCAGTTCCCCGGGCAGGGGACCCTTTGGCGGCTACACCTTC
. once TRBJ2-7 TRBV5-1 CASSQTGGIGEQYF TGCGCCAGTTCCCAAACCGGCGGGATTGGGGAGCAGTACTTC
TRBD1 . TRBJ2-7 TRBV6-1 CASRTGTGTYEQYF TGTGCCAGCAGGACCGGGACAGGAACCTACGAGCAGTACTTC
. . TRBJ1-2 TRBV7-2 CASSAARVQGYTF TGTGCCAGCAGCGCCGCGAGAGTTCAAGGCTACACCTTC
. . TRBJ2-5 TRBV6-6 CASSLPRGAPGETQYF TGTGCCAGCAGTTTACCCAGGGGCGCCCCGGGGGAGACCCAGTACTTC
TRBD2 . TRBJ2-3 TRBV25-1 CASRGSGGAWGTQYF TGTGCCAGCAGGGGGAGCGGGGGGGCCTGGGGTACGCAGTATTTT
TRBD1 . TRBJ2-7 TRBV5-5 CASSLRQGVGEQYF TGTGCCAGCAGCTTGAGACAGGGGGTTGGCGAGCAGTACTTC
. few TRBJ1-1 TRBV13 CASSRGTENTEAFF TGTGCCAGCAGCCGCGGGACTGAGAACACTGAAGCTTTCTTT
. . TRBJ2-7 TRBV7-9 CASSPRDMGSEQYF TGTGCCAGCAGCCCTCGGGACATGGGTTCCGAGCAGTACTTC
. . TRBJ2-7 TRBV7-9 CASSRQGTFAYEQYF TGTGCCAGCAGTCGTCAGGGGACCTTCGCCTACGAGCAGTACTTC
. . TRBJ2-7 TRBV4-1 CASSQDRAGVRRGEQYF TGCGCCAGCAGCCAAGATCGGGCCGGGGTAAGGCGGGGCGAGCAGTACTTC
TRBD1 . TRBJ1-6 TRBV6-6 CASTRQGLNSPLHF TGTGCCAGCACCCGACAGGGCCTAAATTCACCCCTCCACTTT
. . TRBJ2-3 TRBV7-9 CSSSLEGTQYF TGTTCCAGCAGCTTAGAGGGGACGCAGTATTTT
. . TRBJ2-1 TRBV28 CASIRDNYNEQFF TGTGCCAGCATTCGAGACAACTACAATGAGCAGTTCTTC
. . TRBJ1-5 TRBV30 CAWSEQANQPQHF TGTGCCTGGAGCGAGCAGGCCAATCAGCCCCAGCATTTT
. . TRBJ2-5 TRBV2 CASSPGLGGTQYF TGTGCCAGCAGCCCGGGCCTGGGGGGGACCCAGTACTTC
TRBD1 . TRBJ1-3 TRBV4-2 CASSQQQGAGNTIYF TGTGCCAGCAGCCAGCAACAGGGGGCGGGAAACACCATATATTTT
. . TRBJ2-7 TRBV7-2 CASSYRTVSYEQYF TGTGCCAGCAGCTATCGGACAGTGTCCTACGAGCAGTACTTC
TRBD1 once TRBJ1-5 TRBV19 CASTQYRGLNQPQHF TGTGCCAGTACCCAATACAGGGGACTCAATCAGCCCCAGCATTTT
TRBD2 . TRBJ2-1 TRBV27 CASSFASGVYNEQFF TGTGCCAGCAGTTTTGCTAGCGGGGTATACAATGAGCAGTTCTTC
. . TRBJ1-2 TRBV28 CASSLYIGEEGYTF TGTGCCAGCAGTTTATATATAGGGGAGGAAGGCTACACCTTC
. . TRBJ1-6 TRBV6-4 CASSARTTPNSPLHF TGTGCCAGCAGTGCGAGGACTACCCCAAATTCACCCCTCCACTTT
. . TRBJ1-2 TRBV5-4 CASSRDDRIGDDGYTF TGTGCCAGCAGCCGAGACGACAGGATTGGCGACGACGGCTACACCTTC
. . TRBJ1-1 TRBV10-3 CAIREGVVAFF TGTGCCATCAGGGAAGGGGTGGTAGCTTTCTTT
. . TRBJ2-3 TRBV29-1 CSVEKGTQQYF TGCAGCGTTGAGAAGGGGACTCAGCAGTATTTT
. few TRBJ2-3 TRBV10-3 CAISVRRPDTQYF TGTGCCATCAGTGTTCGGAGGCCAGATACGCAGTATTTT
. . TRBJ2-7 TRBV2 CASSEDGFHEQYF TGTGCCAGCAGTGAAGACGGTTTCCACGAGCAGTACTTC
TRBD1 . TRBJ2-7 TRBV6-6 CASRYRQGPYEQYF TGTGCCAGCAGGTACCGACAGGGGCCCTACGAGCAGTACTTC
. . TRBJ1-2 TRBV19 CASSIAPDSYGYTF TGTGCCAGTAGTATAGCCCCGGACAGCTATGGCTACACCTTC
TRBD1 few TRBJ2-7 TRBV30 CAWTPGDRTYEQYF TGTGCCTGGACCCCAGGGGACAGGACATACGAGCAGTACTTC